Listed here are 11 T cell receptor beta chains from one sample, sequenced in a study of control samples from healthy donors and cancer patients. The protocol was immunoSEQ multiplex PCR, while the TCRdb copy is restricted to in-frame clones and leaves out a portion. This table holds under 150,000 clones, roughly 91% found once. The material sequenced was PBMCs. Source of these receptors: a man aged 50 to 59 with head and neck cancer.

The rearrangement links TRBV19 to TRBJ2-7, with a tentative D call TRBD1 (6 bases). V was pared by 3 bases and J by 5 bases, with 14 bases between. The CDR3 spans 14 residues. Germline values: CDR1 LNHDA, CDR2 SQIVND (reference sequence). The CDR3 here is CASSIGRGPHEQYF. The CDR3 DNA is TGTGCCAGTAGTATCGGCAGGGGTCCCCACGAGCAGTACTTC.

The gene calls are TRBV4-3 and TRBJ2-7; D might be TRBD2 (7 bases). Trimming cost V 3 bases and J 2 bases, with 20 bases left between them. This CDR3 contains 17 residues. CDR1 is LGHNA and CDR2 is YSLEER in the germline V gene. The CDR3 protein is CASSQGASGGGAYEQYF. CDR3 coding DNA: TGCGCCAGCAGCCAGGGGGCCTCCGGCGGGGGAGCCTACGAGCAGTACTTC.

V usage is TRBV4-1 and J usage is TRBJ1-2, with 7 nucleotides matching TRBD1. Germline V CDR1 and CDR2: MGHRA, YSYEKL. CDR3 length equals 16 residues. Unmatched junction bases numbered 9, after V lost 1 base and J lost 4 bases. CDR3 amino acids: CASSQGQGVIFYGYTF. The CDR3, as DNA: TGCGCCAGCAGCCAAGGCCAGGGGGTGATCTTCTATGGCTACACCTTC.

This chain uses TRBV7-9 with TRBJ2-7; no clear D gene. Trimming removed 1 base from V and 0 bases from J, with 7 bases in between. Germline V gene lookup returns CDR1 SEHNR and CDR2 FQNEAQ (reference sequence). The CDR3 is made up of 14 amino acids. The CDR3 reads CASSLGQNSYEQYF. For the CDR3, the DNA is TGTGCCAGCAGCTTAGGGCAGAACTCCTACGAGCAGTACTTC.

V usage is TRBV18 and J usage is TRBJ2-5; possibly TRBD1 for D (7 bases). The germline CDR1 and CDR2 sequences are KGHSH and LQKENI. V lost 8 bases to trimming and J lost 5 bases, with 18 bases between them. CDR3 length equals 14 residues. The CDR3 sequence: CASALARGTETQYF. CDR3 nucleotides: TGTGCCAGCGCGTTGGCCAGGGGGACTGAGACCCAGTACTTC. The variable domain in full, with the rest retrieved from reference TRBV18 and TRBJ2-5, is NAGVMQNPRHLVRRRGQEARLRCSPMKGHSHVYWYRQLPEEGLKFMVYLQKENIIDESGMPKERFSAEFPKEGPSILRIQQVVRGDSAAYFCASALARGTETQYFGPGTRLLVL.

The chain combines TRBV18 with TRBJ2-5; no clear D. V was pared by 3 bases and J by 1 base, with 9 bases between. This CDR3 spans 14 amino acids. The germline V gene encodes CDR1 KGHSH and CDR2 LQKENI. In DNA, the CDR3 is TGTGCCAGCTCACCGGGGTCACTCCAAGAGACCCAGTACTTC. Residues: CASSPGSLQETQYF.

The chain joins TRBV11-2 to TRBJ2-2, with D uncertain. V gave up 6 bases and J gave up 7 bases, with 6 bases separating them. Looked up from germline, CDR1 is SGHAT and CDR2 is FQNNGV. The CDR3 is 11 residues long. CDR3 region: CASRSIGELFF. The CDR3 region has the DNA TGTGCCAGCAGGTCGATCGGGGAGCTGTTTTTT.

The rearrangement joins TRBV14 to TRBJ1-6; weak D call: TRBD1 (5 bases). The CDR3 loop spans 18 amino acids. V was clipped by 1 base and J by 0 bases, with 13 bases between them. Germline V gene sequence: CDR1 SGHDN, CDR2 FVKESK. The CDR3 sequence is CASSQAGLRSSYNSPLHF. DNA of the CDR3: TGTGCCAGCAGCCAAGCGGGACTGAGAAGCTCCTATAATTCACCCCTCCACTTT. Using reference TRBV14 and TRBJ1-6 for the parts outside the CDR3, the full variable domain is EAGVTQFPSHSVIEKGQTVTLRCDPISGHDNLYWYRRVMGKEIKFLLHFVKESKQDESGMPNNRFLAERTGGTYSTLKVQPAELEDSGVYFCASSQAGLRSSYNSPLHFGNGTRLTVT.

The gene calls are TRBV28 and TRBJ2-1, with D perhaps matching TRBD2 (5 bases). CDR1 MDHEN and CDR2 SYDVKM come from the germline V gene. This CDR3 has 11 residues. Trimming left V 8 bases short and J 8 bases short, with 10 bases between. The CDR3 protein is CASSSPYEQFF. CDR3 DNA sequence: TGTGCCAGCTCTAGCCCGTATGAGCAGTTCTTC.

The CDR3 spells CASSLIQAGTQDTQYF. The DNA for the CDR3 is TGTGCCAGCAGCTTAATTCAGGCAGGGACTCAGGATACGCAGTATTTT. This chain joins TRBV7-9 and TRBJ2-3; a weak D match, TRBD2 (6 bases). The CDR3 is 16 amino acids. Deletions cut 2 bases from V and 6 bases from J, with 18 bases between. CDR1 and CDR2 (germline): SEHNR, FQNEAQ (reference sequence). Full variable domain (missing parts from reference TRBV7-9 and TRBJ2-3): DTGVSQNPRHKITKRGQNVTFRCDPISEHNRLYWYRQTLGQGPEFLTYFQNEAQLEKSRLLSDRFSAERPKGSFSTLEIQRTEQGDSAMYLCASSLIQAGTQDTQYFGPGTRLTVL.

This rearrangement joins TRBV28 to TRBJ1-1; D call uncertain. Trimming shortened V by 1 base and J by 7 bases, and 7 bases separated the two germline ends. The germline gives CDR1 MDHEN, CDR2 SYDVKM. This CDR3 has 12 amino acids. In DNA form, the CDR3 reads TGTGCCAGCAGTTTATCGTCAGGTGAAGCTTTCTTT. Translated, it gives CASSLSSGEAFF.